This entry lists 9 T cell receptor beta chains sequenced from one sample in a study of liver allograft versus peripheral blood T cells. Study-wide context: Comparative analysis was performed on T cell receptor repertoires from transplanted livers and from recipients' peripheral blood.

Each CDR3 protein is one row after TCRdb ran MiXCR on the reads. The sample holds approximately 4,000 distinct CDR3 sequences, roughly 13% seen once. The receptors shown here come from a human patient who had a liver transplant. Some T cells may possibly be graft donor cells.

The CDR3 DNA is TGTGCCAGCAGCTCACCATATTCAGGGGAGGGAAATGAAGCTTTCTTT. Encoded protein: CASSSPYSGEGNEAFF. This chain links TRBV5-6 with TRBJ1-1, with D maybe TRBD1 (6 bases). Trimming took 3 bases from V and 7 from J, leaving 22 bases between them. CDR3 size: 16 residues. The germline V gene has CDR1 SGHDT and CDR2 YYEEEE.

Details on this clonotype: A much larger clonotype is one base distant, so this may be a read error. V and J are TRBV5-3 and TRBJ1-5, with D perhaps matching TRBD1 (6 bases). TRBV5-3 carries the ORF label, with uncertain function. This CDR3 region has 20 residues. Trimming took off 0 bases at V and 8 bases at J, with 30 bases between the two ends. CDR3 amino acids: CARSLGGPTGTGRFLEPQHF. CDR3 bases: TGTGCCAGAAGCTTGGGGGGGCCTACAGGGACGGGTCGATTTCTAGAGCCCCAGCATTTT.

This clonotype is medium-sized (0.01 to 0.1%) within its sample. The rearrangement links TRBV7-9 to TRBJ2-7; D gene ambiguous. This CDR3 region has 16 residues. V was shortened by 1 base and J by 0 bases, with 13 bases between the two germline ends. The V gene's germline CDR1 is SEHNR and CDR2 FQNEAQ (reference sequence). The DNA of the CDR3 is TGTGCCAGCAGCTTAGTGGAGTCAGGCTCCTCCTACGAGCAGTACTTC. Its protein is CASSLVESGSSYEQYF.

The chain is built from TRBV6-1 and TRBJ1-5, with no clear D. The CDR3 extends over 12 amino acids. CDR1 is MNHNS and CDR2 is SASEGT in the germline V gene. V dropped 9 bases and J dropped 4 bases, with 10 bases sitting between them. Here the CDR3 DNA reads TGTGCCAGTAGTATAAGTAATCAGCCCCAGCATTTT. It is translated as CASSISNQPQHF.

This clonotype showed up many times. The V gene is TRBV20-1, the J gene TRBJ2-1; D is possibly TRBD2 (6 bases). CDR3 length: 16 residues. Per the germline V gene, CDR1 is DFQATT and CDR2 is SNEGSKA (reference sequence). V was clipped by 4 bases and J by 0 bases, with 16 bases between them. The CDR3 DNA is TGCAGTGCTATCGGGTCTGGCGGGGTCTCCTACAATGAGCAGTTCTTC. Protein sequence: CSAIGSGGVSYNEQFF.

This clonotype showed up just a few times. V gene TRBV5-5 combines with J gene TRBJ2-5; no clear D gene. Germline V CDR1 and CDR2: SGHKS, YYEKEE (reference sequence). The CDR3 length is 14 residues. The germline V and J ends were trimmed by 0 bases and 2 bases, with 8 bases remaining between them. The CDR3 protein is CASSLVAIQETQYF. DNA of the CDR3: TGTGCCAGCAGCTTGGTCGCAATACAAGAGACCCAGTACTTC.

This clonotype qualifies as medium-sized. The rearrangement joins TRBV27 to TRBJ1-4, with D possibly being TRBD1 (5 bases). The germline V and J ends were trimmed by 6 bases and 8 bases, with 16 bases remaining between them. The germline V gene has CDR1 MNHEY and CDR2 SMNVEV (reference sequence). The CDR3 runs to 14 residues. CDR3 DNA: TGTGCCAGCAGCTTCGGGCCCCGGGGGGAAAAACTGTTTTTT. This translates into CASSFGPRGEKLFF.

The chain is built from TRBV5-3 and TRBJ2-2, with 11 bases fitting TRBD2. TRBV5-3 is annotated as an ORF whose role is uncertain. This CDR3 comprises 16 residues. V shed 4 bases and J 7 bases; nucleotides not matched to a gene: 9. Here the CDR3 DNA reads TGTGCCAGAAGCAAGATCTCCGGGACTAGCGGCGGGGAGCTGTTTTTT. Residues: CARSKISGTSGGELFF.

By share of the sample, this clonotype is medium-sized (0.01 to 0.1%). The chain employs TRBV19 and TRBJ1-5; weak D call: TRBD1 (6 bases). The CDR3 is made up of 14 amino acids. V lost 5 bases and J lost 6, with 14 bases in between. Germline V gene data show CDR1 as LNHDA and CDR2 as SQIVND (reference sequence). DNA of the CDR3: TGTGCCAGTAGTTTGGGGGGGCAGGGTCAGCCCCAGCATTTT. Translating gives CASSLGGQGQPQHF.